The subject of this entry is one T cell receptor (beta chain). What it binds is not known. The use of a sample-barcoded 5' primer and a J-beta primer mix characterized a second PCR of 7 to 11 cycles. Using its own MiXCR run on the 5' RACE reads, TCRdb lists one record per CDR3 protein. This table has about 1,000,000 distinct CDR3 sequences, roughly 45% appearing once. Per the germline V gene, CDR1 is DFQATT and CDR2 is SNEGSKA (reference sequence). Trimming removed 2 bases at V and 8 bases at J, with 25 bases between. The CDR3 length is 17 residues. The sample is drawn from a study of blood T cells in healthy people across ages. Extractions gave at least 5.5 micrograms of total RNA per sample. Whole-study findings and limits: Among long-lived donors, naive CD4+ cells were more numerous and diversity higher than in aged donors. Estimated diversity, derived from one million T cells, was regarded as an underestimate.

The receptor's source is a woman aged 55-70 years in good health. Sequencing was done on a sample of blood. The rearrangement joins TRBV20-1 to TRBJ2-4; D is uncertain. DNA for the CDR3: TGCAGTGCTAGACCCCCTCCTTCGAATCGGGCCATCTACATTCAGTACTTC. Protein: CSARPPPSNRAIYIQYF.